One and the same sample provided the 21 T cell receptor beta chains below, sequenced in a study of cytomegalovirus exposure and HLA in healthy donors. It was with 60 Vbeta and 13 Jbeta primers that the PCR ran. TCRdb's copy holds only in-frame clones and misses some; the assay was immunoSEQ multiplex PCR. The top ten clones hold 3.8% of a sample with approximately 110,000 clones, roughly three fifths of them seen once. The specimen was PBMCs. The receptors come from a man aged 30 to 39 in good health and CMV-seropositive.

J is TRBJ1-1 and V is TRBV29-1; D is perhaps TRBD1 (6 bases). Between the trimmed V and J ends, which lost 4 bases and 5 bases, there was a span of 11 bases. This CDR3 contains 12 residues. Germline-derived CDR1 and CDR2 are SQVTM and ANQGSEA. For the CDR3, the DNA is TGCAGCGTTGGGACAGTCCGGACTGAAGCTTTCTTT. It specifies CSVGTVRTEAFF.

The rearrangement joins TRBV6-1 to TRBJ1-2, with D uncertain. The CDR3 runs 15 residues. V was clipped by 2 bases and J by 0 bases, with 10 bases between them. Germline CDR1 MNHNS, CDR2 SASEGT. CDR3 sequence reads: CASSEPQEPNYGYTF. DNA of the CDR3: TGTGCCAGCAGTGAACCCCAGGAACCTAACTATGGCTACACCTTC.

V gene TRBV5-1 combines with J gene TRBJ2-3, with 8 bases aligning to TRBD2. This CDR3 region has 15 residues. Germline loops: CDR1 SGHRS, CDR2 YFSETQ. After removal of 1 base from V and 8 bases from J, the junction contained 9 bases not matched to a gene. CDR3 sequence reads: CASSLTSGAIGTQYF. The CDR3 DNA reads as TGCGCCAGCAGCTTGACTAGCGGTGCCATTGGTACGCAGTATTTT.

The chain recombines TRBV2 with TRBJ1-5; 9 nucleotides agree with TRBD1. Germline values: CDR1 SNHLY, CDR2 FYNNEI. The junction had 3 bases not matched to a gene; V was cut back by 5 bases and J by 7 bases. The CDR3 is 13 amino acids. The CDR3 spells CASSRQGEQPQHF. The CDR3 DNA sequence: TGTGCCAGCAGTAGACAGGGGGAACAGCCCCAGCATTTT.

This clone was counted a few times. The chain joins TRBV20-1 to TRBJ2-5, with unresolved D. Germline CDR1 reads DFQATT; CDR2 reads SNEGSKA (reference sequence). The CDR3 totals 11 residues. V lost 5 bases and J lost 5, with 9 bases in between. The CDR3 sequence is CSAPLPETQYF. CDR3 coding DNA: TGCAGTGCTCCACTCCCCGAGACCCAGTACTTC.

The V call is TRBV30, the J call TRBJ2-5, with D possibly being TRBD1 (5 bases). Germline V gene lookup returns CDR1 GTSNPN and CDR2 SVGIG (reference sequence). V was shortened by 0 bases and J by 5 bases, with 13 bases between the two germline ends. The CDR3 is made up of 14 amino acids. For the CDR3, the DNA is TGTGCCTGGAGTGTAGGGTCTTCAGGGGAGACCCAGTACTTC. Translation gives CAWSVGSSGETQYF.

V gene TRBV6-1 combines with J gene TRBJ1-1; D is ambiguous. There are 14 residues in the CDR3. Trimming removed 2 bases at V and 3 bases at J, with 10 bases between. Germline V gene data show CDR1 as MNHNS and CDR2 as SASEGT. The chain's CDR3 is CASSEIISYTEAFF. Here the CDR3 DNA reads TGTGCCAGCAGTGAAATAATCTCTTACACTGAAGCTTTCTTT.

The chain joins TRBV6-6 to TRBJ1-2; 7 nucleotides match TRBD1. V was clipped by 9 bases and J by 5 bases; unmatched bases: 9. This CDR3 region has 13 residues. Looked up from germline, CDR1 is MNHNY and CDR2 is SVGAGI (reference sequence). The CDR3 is CASDPGTVYGYTF. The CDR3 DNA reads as TGTGCCAGTGATCCTGGGACAGTGTATGGCTACACCTTC.

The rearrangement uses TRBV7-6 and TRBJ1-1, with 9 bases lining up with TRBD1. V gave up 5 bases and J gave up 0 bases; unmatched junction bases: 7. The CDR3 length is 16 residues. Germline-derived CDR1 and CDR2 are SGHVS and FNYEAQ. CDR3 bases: TGTGCCAGCAGCCTTGGACAGGGGAGGATGAACACTGAAGCTTTCTTT. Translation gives CASSLGQGRMNTEAFF.

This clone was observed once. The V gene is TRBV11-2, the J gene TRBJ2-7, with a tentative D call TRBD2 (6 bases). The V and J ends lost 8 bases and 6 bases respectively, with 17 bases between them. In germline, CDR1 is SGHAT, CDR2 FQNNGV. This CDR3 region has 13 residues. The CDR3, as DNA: TGTGCCAGCTCCCAGAGAGGGGAGGCCGAGCAGTACTTC. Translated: CASSQRGEAEQYF.

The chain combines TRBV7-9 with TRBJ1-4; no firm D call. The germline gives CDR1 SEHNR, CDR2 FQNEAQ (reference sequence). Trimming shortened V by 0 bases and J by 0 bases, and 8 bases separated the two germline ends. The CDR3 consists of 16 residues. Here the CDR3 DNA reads TGTGCCAGCAGCTTAGCAGGGAGGTCAACTAATGAAAAACTGTTTTTT. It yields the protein CASSLAGRSTNEKLFF. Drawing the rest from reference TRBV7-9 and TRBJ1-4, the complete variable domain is DTGVSQNPRHKITKRGQNVTFRCDPISEHNRLYWYRQTLGQGPEFLTYFQNEAQLEKSRLLSDRFSAERPKGSFSTLEIQRTEQGDSAMYLCASSLAGRSTNEKLFFGSGTQLSVL.

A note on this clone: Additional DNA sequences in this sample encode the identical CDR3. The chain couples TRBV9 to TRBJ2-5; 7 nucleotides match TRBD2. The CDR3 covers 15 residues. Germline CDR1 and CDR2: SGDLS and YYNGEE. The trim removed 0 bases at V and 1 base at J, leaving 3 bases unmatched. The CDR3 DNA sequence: TGTGCCAGCAGCGTAGCGGGGGGACGCCAAGAGACCCAGTACTTC. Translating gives CASSVAGGRQETQYF.

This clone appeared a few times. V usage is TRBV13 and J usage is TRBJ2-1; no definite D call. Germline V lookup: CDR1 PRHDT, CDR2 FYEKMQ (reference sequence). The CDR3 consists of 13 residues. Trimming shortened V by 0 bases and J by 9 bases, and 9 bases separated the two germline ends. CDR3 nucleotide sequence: TGTGCCAGCAGCTTAGGACTATCGGTTGAGCAGTTCTTC. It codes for CASSLGLSVEQFF.

The CDR3 sequence: CASSYAGDTEAFF. In nucleotides, the CDR3 is TGCGCCAGCAGCTACGCAGGGGACACTGAAGCTTTCTTT. This chain links TRBV5-1 with TRBJ1-1; D possibly corresponds to TRBD1 (6 bases). Germline V lookup: CDR1 SGHRS, CDR2 YFSETQ. This CDR3 contains 13 residues. V lost 3 bases and J 3 bases, leaving 9 bases between the germline ends. Combining the CDR3 with reference TRBV5-1 and TRBJ1-1 gives the whole variable domain KAGVTQTPRYLIKTRGQQVTLSCSPISGHRSVSWYQQTPGQGLQFLFEYFSETQRNKGNFPGRFSGRQFSNSRSEMNVSTLELGDSALYLCASSYAGDTEAFFGQGTRLTVV.

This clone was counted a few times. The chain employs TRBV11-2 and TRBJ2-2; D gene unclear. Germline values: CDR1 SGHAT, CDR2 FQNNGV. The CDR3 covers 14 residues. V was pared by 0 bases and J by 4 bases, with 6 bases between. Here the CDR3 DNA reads TGTGCCAGCAGCTTAGATCTCGGCACCGGGGAGCTGTTTTTT. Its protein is CASSLDLGTGELFF.

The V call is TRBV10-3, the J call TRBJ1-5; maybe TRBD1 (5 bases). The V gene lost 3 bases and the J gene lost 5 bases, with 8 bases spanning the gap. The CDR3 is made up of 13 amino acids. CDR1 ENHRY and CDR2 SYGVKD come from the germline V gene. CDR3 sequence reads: CAISDDRDQPQHF. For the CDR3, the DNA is TGTGCCATCAGTGATGACAGAGATCAGCCCCAGCATTTT.

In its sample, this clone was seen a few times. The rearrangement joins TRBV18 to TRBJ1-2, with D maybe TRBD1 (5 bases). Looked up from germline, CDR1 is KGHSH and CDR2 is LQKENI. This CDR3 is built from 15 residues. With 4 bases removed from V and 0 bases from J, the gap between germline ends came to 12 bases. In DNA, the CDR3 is TGTGCCAGCTCACAGGGCAGGGCAACTAACTATGGCTACACCTTC. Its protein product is CASSQGRATNYGYTF.

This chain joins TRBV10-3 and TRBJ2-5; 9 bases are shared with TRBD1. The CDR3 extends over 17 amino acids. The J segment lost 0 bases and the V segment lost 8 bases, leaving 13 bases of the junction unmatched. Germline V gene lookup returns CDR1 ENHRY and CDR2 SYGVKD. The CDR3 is CAIGPGTGRSNQETQYF. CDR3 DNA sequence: TGTGCCATCGGCCCCGGGACAGGGCGCTCGAACCAAGAGACCCAGTACTTC.

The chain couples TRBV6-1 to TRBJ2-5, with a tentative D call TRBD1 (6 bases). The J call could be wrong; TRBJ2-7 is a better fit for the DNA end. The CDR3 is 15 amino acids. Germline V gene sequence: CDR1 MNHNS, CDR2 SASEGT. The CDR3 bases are TGTGCCAGCAGTGCCGGACAGATTAAGACCTACGAGCAGTACTTC. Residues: CASSAGQIKTYEQYF.

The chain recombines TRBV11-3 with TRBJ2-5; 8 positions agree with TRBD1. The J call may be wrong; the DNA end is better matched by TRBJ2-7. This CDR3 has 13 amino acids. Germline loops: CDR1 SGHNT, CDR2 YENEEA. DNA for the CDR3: TGTGCCAGCAGCCGGACAGGGAGCCGCGAGCAGTACTTC. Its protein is CASSRTGSREQYF.

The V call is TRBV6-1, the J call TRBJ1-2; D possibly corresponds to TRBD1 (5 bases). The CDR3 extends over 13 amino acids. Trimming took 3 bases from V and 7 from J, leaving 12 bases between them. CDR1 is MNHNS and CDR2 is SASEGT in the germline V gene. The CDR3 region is CASSEEAGGGYTF. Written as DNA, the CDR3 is TGTGCCAGCAGTGAGGAGGCGGGGGGTGGCTACACCTTC.